This entry lists 5 T cell receptor beta chains sequenced from one sample in a study of tumor and adjacent non-tumor tissue in lung cancer. The template was RNA from unsorted bulk tissue. TCRbeta libraries were built with three rounds of nested PCR, modified from ARM-PCR. TCRdb recomputed calls from the multiplex PCR reads with MiXCR, one row per CDR3 protein. Of more than 60,000 distinct CDR3 sequences listed, roughly 80% are singletons. Sequences were obtained from lung tumor tissue. These receptors came from a woman aged 50 to 65 with non-small cell lung cancer.

This chain joins TRBV7-9 and TRBJ2-1; D is perhaps TRBD1 or TRBD2 (5 bases each). The CDR3 length is 18 residues. CDR1 SEHNR and CDR2 FQNEAQ come from the germline V gene (reference sequence). Trimming left V 3 bases short and J 7 bases short, with 25 bases between. CDR3 coding DNA: TGTGCCAGCAGCTTTCTTGGCCCCGACGGGACCCTCCTGAATGAGCAGTTCTTC. This codes for CASSFLGPDGTLLNEQFF.

On this clonotype itself: As the CDR3 is not closed by the conserved phenylalanine or tryptophan, this likely results from a read error. The J gene is TRBJ2-4, the V gene TRBV7-9, with 10 bases matching TRBD2. The trim removed 2 bases at V and 8 bases at J, leaving 9 bases unmatched. Germline-derived CDR1 and CDR2 are SEHNR and FQNEAQ (reference sequence). The length of the CDR3 is 16 residues. The chain's CDR3 is CASSLSAGGLMDIQYL. The CDR3 bases are TGTGCCAGCAGCTTATCAGCGGGAGGGCTGATGGACATTCAGTACCTC.

With respect to this clonotype: A much larger clone differs by one base, so this may be a read error. The chain employs TRBV20-1 and TRBJ2-7; 10 bases line up with TRBD2. CDR3 length: 14 residues. With V trimmed by 8 bases and J by 1 base, 8 bases remained unmatched. Germline CDR1 is DFQATT and CDR2 is SNEGSKA (reference sequence). The chain's CDR3 is CSTSLAGVSYEQYF. Written as DNA, the CDR3 is TGCAGTACTTCCCTAGCGGGAGTTTCCTACGAGCAGTACTTC.

With respect to this clonotype: One end of the junction does not line up with germline, which may come from a read error. CDR3 DNA: TGTACCAGCAGCGGACTCTTTCCCGAGCAGTACTTC. Encoded protein: CTSSGLFPEQYF. The chain employs TRBV5-4 and TRBJ2-7; D possibly corresponds to TRBD2 (5 bases). The germline CDR1 and CDR2 sequences are SGHNT and YYREEE (reference sequence). This CDR3 comprises 12 residues.

On this clonotype: At one end the junction does not follow the germline gene, possibly because of a read error. The chain carries TRBV6-5 and TRBJ2-7; 12 bases line up with TRBD2. The CDR3 length is 17 residues. The germline V gene encodes CDR1 MNHEY and CDR2 SVGAGI. This chain's CDR3 is CASNYSIYGLAGGGQYF. Here the CDR3 DNA reads TGTGCCAGCAATTACTCGATATACGGGCTAGCGGGAGGGGGGCAGTACTTC.